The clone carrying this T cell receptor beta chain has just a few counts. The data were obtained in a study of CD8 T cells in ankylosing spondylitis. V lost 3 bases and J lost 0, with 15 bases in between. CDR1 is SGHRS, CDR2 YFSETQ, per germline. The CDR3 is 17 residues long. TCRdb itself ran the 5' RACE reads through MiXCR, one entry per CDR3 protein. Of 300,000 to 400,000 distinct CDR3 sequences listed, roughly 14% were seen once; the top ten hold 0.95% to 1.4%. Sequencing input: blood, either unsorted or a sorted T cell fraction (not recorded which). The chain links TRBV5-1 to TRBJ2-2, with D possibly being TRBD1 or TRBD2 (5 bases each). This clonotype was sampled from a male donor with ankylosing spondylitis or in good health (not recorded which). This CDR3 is CASSSYRSGPNTGELFF. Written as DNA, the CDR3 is TGCGCCAGCAGCTCGTATCGATCGGGGCCGAACACCGGGGAGCTGTTTTTT.